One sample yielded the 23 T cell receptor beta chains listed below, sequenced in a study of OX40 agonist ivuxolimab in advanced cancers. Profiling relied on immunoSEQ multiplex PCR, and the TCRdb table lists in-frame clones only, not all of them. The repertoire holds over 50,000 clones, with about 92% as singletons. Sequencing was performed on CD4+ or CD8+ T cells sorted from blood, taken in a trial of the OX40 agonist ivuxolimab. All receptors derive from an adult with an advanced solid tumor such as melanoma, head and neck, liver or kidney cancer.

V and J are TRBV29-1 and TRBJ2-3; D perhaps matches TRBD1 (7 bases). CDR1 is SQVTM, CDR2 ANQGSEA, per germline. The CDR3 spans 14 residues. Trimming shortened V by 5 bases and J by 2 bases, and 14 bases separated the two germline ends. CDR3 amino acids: CSVKTGRDTDTQYF. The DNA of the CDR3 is TGCAGCGTTAAGACAGGGCGGGACACAGATACGCAGTATTTT.

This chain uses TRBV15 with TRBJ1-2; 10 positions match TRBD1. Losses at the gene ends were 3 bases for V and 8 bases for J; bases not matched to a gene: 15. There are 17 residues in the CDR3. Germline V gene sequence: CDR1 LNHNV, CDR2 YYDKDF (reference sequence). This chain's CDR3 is CATSRPMLGQGIYGYTF. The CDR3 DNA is TGTGCCACCAGCAGGCCGATGTTGGGACAGGGGATCTACGGCTACACCTTC.

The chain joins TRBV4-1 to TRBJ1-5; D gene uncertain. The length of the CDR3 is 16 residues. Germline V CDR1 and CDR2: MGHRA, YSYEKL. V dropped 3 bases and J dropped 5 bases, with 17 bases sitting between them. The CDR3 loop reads CASSQLGGRIDQPQHF. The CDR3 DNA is TGCGCCAGCAGCCAGCTAGGAGGTAGGATCGATCAGCCCCAGCATTTT.

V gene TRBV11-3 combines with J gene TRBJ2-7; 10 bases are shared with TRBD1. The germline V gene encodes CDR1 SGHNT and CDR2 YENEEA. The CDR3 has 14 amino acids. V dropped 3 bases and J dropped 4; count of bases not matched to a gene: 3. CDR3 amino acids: CASSFGDRGYEQYV. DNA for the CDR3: TGTGCCAGCAGCTTCGGGGACAGGGGTTACGAGCAGTACGTC.

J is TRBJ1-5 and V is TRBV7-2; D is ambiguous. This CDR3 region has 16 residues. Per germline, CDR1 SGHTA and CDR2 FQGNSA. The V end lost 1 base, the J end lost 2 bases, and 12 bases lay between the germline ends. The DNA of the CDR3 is TGTGCCAGCAGCTTAGGGGAGGGAAGGGGCAATCAGCCCCAGCATTTT. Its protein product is CASSLGEGRGNQPQHF.

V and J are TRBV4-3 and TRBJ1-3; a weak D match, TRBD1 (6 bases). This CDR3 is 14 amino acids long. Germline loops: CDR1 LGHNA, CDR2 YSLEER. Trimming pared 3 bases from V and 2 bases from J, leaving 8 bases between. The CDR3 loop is CASSQPGAGNTIYF. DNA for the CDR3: TGCGCCAGCAGCCAGCCAGGGGCTGGAAACACCATATATTTT.

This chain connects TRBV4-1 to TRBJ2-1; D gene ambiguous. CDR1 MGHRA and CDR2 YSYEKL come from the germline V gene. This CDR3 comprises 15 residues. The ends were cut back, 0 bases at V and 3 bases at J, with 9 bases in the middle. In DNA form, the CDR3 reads TGCGCCAGCAGCCAAGATCCGGAAGTCTACAATGAGCAGTTCTTC. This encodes CASSQDPEVYNEQFF.

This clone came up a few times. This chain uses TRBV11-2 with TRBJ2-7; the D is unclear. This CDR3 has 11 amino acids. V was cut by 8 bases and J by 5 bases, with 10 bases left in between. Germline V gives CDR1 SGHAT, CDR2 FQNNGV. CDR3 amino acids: CASASLDEQYF. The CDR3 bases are TGTGCCAGCGCCTCCCTGGACGAGCAGTACTTC.

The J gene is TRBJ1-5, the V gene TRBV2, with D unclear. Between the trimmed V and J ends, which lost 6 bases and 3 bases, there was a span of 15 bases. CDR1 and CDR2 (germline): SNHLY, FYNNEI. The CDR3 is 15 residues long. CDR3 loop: CASSQAGMFNQPQHF. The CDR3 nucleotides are TGTGCCAGCAGCCAGGCCGGGATGTTCAATCAGCCCCAGCATTTT.

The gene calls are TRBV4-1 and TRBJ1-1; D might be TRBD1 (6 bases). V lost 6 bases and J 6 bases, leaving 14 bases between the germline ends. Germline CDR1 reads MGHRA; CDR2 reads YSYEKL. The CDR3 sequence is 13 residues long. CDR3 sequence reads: CASRTGEGAEAFF. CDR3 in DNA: TGCGCCAGCAGAACCGGAGAGGGGGCTGAAGCTTTCTTT.

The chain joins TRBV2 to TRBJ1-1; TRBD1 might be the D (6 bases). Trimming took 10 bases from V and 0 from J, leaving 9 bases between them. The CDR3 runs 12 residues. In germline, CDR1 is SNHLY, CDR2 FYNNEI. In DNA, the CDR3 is TGTGCCACCACAGGGATGAACACTGAAGCTTTCTTT. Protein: CATTGMNTEAFF.

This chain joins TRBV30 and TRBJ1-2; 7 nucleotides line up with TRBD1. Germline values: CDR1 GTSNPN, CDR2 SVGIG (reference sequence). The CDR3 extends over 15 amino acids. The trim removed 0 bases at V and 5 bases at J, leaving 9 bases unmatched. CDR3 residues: CAWSVPRQGLYGYTF. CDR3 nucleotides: TGTGCCTGGAGTGTACCCCGACAGGGTTTATATGGCTACACCTTC.

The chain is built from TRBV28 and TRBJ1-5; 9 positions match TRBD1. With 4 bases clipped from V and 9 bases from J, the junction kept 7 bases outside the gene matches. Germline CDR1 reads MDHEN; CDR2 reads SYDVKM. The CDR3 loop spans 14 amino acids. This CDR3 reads CASSWGQGLRPQHF. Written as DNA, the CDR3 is TGTGCCAGCAGTTGGGGACAGGGTTTGCGGCCCCAGCATTTT.

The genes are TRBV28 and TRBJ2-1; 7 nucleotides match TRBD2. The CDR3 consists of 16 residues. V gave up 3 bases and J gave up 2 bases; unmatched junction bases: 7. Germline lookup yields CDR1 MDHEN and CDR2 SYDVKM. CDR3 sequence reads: CASSFIGLAAYNEQFF. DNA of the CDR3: TGTGCCAGCAGTTTTATTGGGCTAGCGGCCTACAATGAGCAGTTCTTC.

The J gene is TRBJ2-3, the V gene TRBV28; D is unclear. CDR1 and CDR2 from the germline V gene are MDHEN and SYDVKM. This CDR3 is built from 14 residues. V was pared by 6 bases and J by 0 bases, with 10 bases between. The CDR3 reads CASRRTPSTDTQYF. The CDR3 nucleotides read TGTGCCAGCAGACGGACCCCGAGCACAGATACGCAGTATTTT.

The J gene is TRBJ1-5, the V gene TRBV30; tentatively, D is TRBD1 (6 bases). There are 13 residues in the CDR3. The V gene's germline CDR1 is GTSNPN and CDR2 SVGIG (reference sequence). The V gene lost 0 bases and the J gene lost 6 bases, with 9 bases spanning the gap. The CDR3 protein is CAWSVQGPQPQHF. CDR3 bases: TGTGCCTGGAGTGTACAGGGCCCTCAGCCCCAGCATTTT. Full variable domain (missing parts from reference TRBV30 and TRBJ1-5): SQTIHQWPATLVQPVGSPLSLECTVEGTSNPNLYWYRQAAGRGLQLLFYSVGIGQISSEVPQNLSASRPQDRQFILSSKKLLLSDSGFYLCAWSVQGPQPQHFGDGTRLSIL.

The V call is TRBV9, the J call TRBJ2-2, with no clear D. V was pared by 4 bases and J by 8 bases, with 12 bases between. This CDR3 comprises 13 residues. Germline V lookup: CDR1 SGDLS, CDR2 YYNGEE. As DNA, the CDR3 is TGTGCCAGCAGCCCTCACCCTGCGGGGGAGCTGTTTTTT. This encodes CASSPHPAGELFF.

The CDR3 DNA reads TGTGCCAGCTCACCCGGACTAGCGGGGTACAATGAGCAGTTCTTC. It codes for CASSPGLAGYNEQFF. The genes are TRBV18 and TRBJ2-1, with 12 bases identical to TRBD2. Germline V gene sequence: CDR1 KGHSH, CDR2 LQKENI. V trimming: 3 bases; J trimming: 4 bases; junction bases outside the gene matches: 1. There are 15 residues in the CDR3.

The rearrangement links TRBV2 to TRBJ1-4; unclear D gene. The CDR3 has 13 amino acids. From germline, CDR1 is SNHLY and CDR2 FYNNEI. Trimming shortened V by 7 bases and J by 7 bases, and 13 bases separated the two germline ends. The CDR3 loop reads CASNSEGFEKLFF. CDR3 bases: TGTGCCAGCAACAGCGAAGGTTTTGAAAAACTGTTTTTT.

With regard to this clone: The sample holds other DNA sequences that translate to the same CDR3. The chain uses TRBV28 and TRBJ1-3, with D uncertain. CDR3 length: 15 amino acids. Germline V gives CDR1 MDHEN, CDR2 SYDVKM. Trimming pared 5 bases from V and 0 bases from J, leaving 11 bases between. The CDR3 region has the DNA TGTGCCAGCAGTCCAGGACGGAGCTCTGGAAACACCATATATTTT. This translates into CASSPGRSSGNTIYF.

The CDR3 region has the DNA TGTGCCAGCAGCTTTACAGGCTCGGGTTCCTACGAGCAGTACTTC. Translated: CASSFTGSGSYEQYF. This chain connects TRBV7-9 to TRBJ2-7, with D possibly TRBD1 on 5 matching bases. Germline V CDR1 and CDR2: SEHNR, FQNEAQ (reference sequence). The CDR3 length is 15 residues. With 3 bases removed from V and 1 base from J, the gap between germline ends came to 13 bases.

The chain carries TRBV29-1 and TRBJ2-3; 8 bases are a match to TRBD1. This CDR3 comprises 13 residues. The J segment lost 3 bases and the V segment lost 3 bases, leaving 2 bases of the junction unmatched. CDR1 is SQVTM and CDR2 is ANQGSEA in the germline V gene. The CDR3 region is CSVDRGLTDTQYF. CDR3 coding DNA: TGCAGCGTTGACAGGGGGCTAACAGATACGCAGTATTTT.

CDR3 loop: CASSLVRGTGGDEKLFF. The CDR3 nucleotides are TGCGCCAGCAGCTTGGTCCGGGGGACAGGGGGCGATGAAAAACTGTTTTTT. The chain couples TRBV5-1 to TRBJ1-4; TRBD1 matches 12 bases. This CDR3 has 17 amino acids. Germline CDR1 reads SGHRS; CDR2 reads YFSETQ. After removal of 0 bases from V and 6 bases from J, the junction contained 6 bases not matched to a gene.